A selection of T cell receptor beta chains follows, all from one sample in a study of T-cell reconstitution after alpha-beta-depleted transplantation in children. TCRdb re-called the PCR reads with MiXCR, one entry per CDR3 protein. Of about 690,000 distinct CDR3 sequences listed, over 15% are singletons. The starting material was PBMCs from the stem cell graft donor, obtained from the stem cell graft. The receptors derive from a human donor who donated a stem cell graft to a child with acute myeloid leukemia. Both conserved end residues are part of each CDR3. Fields, in order: D gene, V gene, clone size, J gene, CDR3 protein, CDR3 DNA. D genes are given only for firm matches. Only part of the rows carry a size: once, few, many, or a class if the clone is expanded.

>TRBD1|TRBV10-3|many|TRBJ1-4
CAISTTGLSEKLFF
TGTGCCATCAGTACGACAGGGTTAAGTGAAAAACTGTTTTTT
>NA|TRBV5-1|few|TRBJ2-1
CASSLEGGARYNEQFF
TGCGCCAGCAGCTTGGAAGGGGGGGCCCGATACAATGAGCAGTTCTTC
>NA|TRBV12-3/TRBV12-4|NA|TRBJ2-3
CASSPVEGRTDTQYF
TGTGCCAGCAGCCCCGTTGAGGGGCGCACAGATACGCAGTATTTT
>NA|TRBV10-2|few|TRBJ2-1
CASSELGYEQFF
TGCGCCAGCAGTGAGTTAGGGTATGAGCAGTTCTTC
>TRBD1|TRBV5-1|few|TRBJ1-6
CASSSRDRSSYNSPLHF
TGCGCCAGCAGCTCCAGGGACAGGAGCTCCTATAATTCACCCCTCCACTTT
>NA|TRBV24-1|NA|TRBJ2-3
CATGQTSTDTQYF
TGTGCCACCGGACAGACTAGCACAGATACGCAGTATTTT
>NA|TRBV20-1|many|TRBJ2-4
CSAPPSGLENIQYF
TGCAGTGCCCCGCCAAGTGGGCTCGAAAACATTCAGTACTTC
>TRBD1|TRBV20-1|few|TRBJ1-5
CSARQGAFRNQPQHF
TGCAGTGCGAGACAGGGGGCCTTTAGAAATCAGCCCCAGCATTTT
>TRBD1|TRBV3-1|NA|TRBJ1-2
CASSQDSTGTGVYGYTF
TGTGCCAGCAGCCAAGATTCAACGGGGACAGGAGTCTATGGCTACACCTTC
>TRBD1|TRBV10-3|many|TRBJ2-7
CATQTGGSSYEQYF
TGTGCCACGCAGACAGGGGGAAGCTCCTACGAGCAGTACTTC
>TRBD1|TRBV27|many|TRBJ1-5
CASGGTAGDQPQHF
TGTGCCAGCGGCGGGACAGCCGGGGATCAGCCCCAGCATTTT
>NA|TRBV15|many|TRBJ1-1
CATSNQGWAEAFF
TGTGCCACCAGCAACCAGGGGTGGGCTGAAGCTTTCTTT
>TRBD1|TRBV20-1|NA|TRBJ1-5
CSVGTVNYGGQPQHF
TGCAGTGTGGGGACAGTAAATTATGGGGGTCAGCCCCAGCATTTT
>NA|TRBV12-3/TRBV12-4|NA|TRBJ1-5
CASSLGTSTSGNQPQHF
TGTGCCAGCAGTTTAGGGACAAGCACTTCGGGCAATCAGCCCCAGCATTTT
>TRBD2|TRBV2|few|TRBJ2-5
CASSYTSLTSVRQETQYF
TGTGCCAGCAGTTACACCTCTTTGACTAGCGTGAGACAAGAGACCCAGTACTTC
>NA|TRBV20-1|many|TRBJ1-2
CSARGNSDGGYGYTF
TGCAGTGCTAGAGGGAACAGTGACGGGGGTTATGGCTACACCTTC
>NA|TRBV20-1|many|TRBJ2-5
CSVTSNQETQYF
TGCAGTGTAACTAGCAACCAAGAGACCCAGTACTTC
>NA|TRBV12-3/TRBV12-4|NA|TRBJ2-1
CVSGPSAGGEQFF
TGTGTCTCGGGCCCTAGCGCAGGGGGTGAGCAGTTCTTC
>NA|TRBV6-1|many|TRBJ1-1
CASRTVGNTEAFF
TGTGCCAGCAGGACAGTTGGGAACACTGAAGCTTTCTTT
>TRBD1|TRBV12-5|many|TRBJ2-7
CASGFRGQSDEQYF
TGTGCTAGTGGTTTCAGGGGGCAATCGGACGAGCAGTACTTC
>NA|TRBV12-3/TRBV12-4|NA|TRBJ2-2
CASSFRDGLNTGELFF
TGTGCCAGCAGTTTTAGGGATGGCTTGAACACCGGGGAGCTGTTTTTT
>TRBD2|TRBV20-1|many|TRBJ2-4
CSARDISGGSKNIQYF
TGCAGTGCTAGAGACATAAGCGGGGGAAGCAAAAACATTCAGTACTTC
>NA|TRBV6-5|many|TRBJ2-7
CASRFAGDYEQYF
TGTGCCAGCCGATTCGCAGGGGACTACGAGCAGTACTTC
>TRBD1|TRBV6-1|many|TRBJ1-5
CASSRAGQGFQPQHF
TGTGCCAGCAGTAGAGCGGGACAGGGGTTTCAGCCCCAGCATTTT
>TRBD1|TRBV9|few|TRBJ2-1
CASSLGQGSNEQFF
TGTGCCAGCAGCTTGGGACAGGGAAGCAATGAGCAGTTCTTC
>NA|TRBV13|NA|TRBJ1-2
CASSSPEGGYTF
TGTGCCAGCAGCTCCCCGGAAGGAGGCTACACCTTC
>TRBD2|TRBV20-1|NA|TRBJ2-7
CSARNDIAGMYEQYF
TGCAGTGCTCGAAATGATATAGCGGGGATGTACGAGCAGTACTTC
>TRBD2|TRBV4-2|few|TRBJ2-1
CASSQDWTSGAQGQQFF
TGTGCCAGCAGCCAAGATTGGACTAGCGGGGCTCAAGGCCAGCAGTTCTTC
>TRBD1|TRBV29-1|NA|TRBJ2-2
CSARTGVGELFF
TGCAGCGCACGGACAGGGGTGGGGGAGCTGTTTTTT
>NA|TRBV3-1|NA|TRBJ2-4
CASSPRQNLAKNIQYF
TGTGCCAGCAGCCCCCGACAGAACTTAGCCAAAAACATTCAGTACTTC
>NA|TRBV11-2|NA|TRBJ1-2
CASSSSRTDYGYTF
TGTGCCAGCAGTTCCTCACGGACTGATTATGGCTACACCTTC
>NA|TRBV7-2|few|TRBJ2-3
CASSQGQPGTDTQYF
TGTGCCAGCAGCCAAGGACAGCCAGGCACAGATACGCAGTATTTT
>NA|TRBV10-1|NA|TRBJ1-2
CASIPNCYGYTF
TGCGCCAGCATTCCCAACTGCTATGGCTACACCTTC
>NA|TRBV6-2/TRBV6-3|NA|TRBJ1-5
CASSPQGMYQPQHF
TGTGCCAGCAGCCCGCAGGGGATGTATCAGCCCCAGCATTTT
>NA|TRBV30|NA|TRBJ1-1
CAWTTELINTEAFF
TGTGCCTGGACCACGGAGCTTATAAACACTGAAGCTTTCTTT
>NA|TRBV7-9|few|TRBJ1-6
CASSWTDNSPLHF
TGTGCCAGCAGCTGGACGGACAATTCACCCCTCCACTTT
>NA|TRBV20-1|many|TRBJ1-6
CSARDWSQGSPLHF
TGCAGTGCTAGAGATTGGTCGCAGGGTTCACCCCTCCACTTT
>NA|TRBV12-3/TRBV12-4|many|TRBJ2-7
CASRYSGNEQYF
TGTGCCAGCAGATACAGTGGAAACGAGCAGTACTTC
>TRBD2|TRBV20-1|many|TRBJ2-1
CSASRLAGGYNEQFF
TGCAGTGCTAGTAGACTAGCGGGGGGCTACAATGAGCAGTTCTTC
>TRBD1|TRBV5-1|few|TRBJ1-2
CASSLRQGDYGYTF
TGCGCCAGCAGCTTACGACAGGGGGACTATGGCTACACCTTC
>NA|TRBV4-3|NA|TRBJ2-1
CASSQDGLGGGNNEQFF
TGCGCCAGCAGCCAAGATGGGTTGGGGGGCGGAAACAATGAGCAGTTCTTC
>TRBD2|TRBV4-1|NA|TRBJ2-1
CASSQDLASGGAGEFF
TGCGCCAGCAGCCAAGATCTGGCTAGCGGGGGGGCCGGGGAGTTCTTC
>NA|TRBV7-9|NA|TRBJ1-1
CASSWGGVEAFF
TGTGCCAGCAGCTGGGGGGGGGTTGAAGCTTTCTTT
>NA|TRBV12-3/TRBV12-4|NA|TRBJ2-3
CASSFGSGPTDTQYF
TGTGCCAGCAGTTTCGGAAGTGGTCCCACAGATACGCAGTATTTT
>TRBD1|TRBV20-1|NA|TRBJ1-5
CSATPQTGTQPQHF
TGCAGCGCAACCCCGCAGACAGGGACTCAGCCCCAGCATTTT
>NA|TRBV5-1|NA|TRBJ2-5
CASSSPEQGGEETQYF
TGCGCCAGCAGTTCCCCGGAACAGGGCGGCGAAGAGACCCAGTACTTC
>NA|TRBV20-1|few|TRBJ2-5
CSARGRGIEETQYF
TGCAGTGCTAGAGGCCGGGGAATAGAAGAGACCCAGTACTTC
>NA|TRBV20-1|many|TRBJ2-3
CSAPDISFTDTQYF
TGCAGTGCCCCTGACATTTCCTTCACAGATACGCAGTATTTT
>NA|TRBV15|NA|TRBJ1-6
CATSRDAKTVYNSPLHF
TGTGCCACCAGCAGAGACGCCAAGACAGTTTATAACTCACCCCTCCACTTT
>TRBD2|TRBV20-1|many|TRBJ2-6
CSAPGGGPAGANVLTF
TGCAGTGCCCCCGGGGGGGGGCCCGCTGGGGCCAACGTCCTGACTTTC
>TRBD2|TRBV20-1|many|TRBJ2-3
CSARAGGRTDTQYF
TGCAGTGCCAGAGCGGGGGGACGCACAGATACGCAGTATTTT